The sequence of this T cell receptor beta chain was determined in a study of CD8+ T cells in alopecia areata. Trimming took 7 bases from V and 5 from J, leaving 11 bases between them. Germline loops: CDR1 SGHTA, CDR2 FQGNSA. This CDR3 has 12 residues. Extracted RNA was reverse transcribed, and the resulting cDNA served as sequencing template. This table comes from immunoSEQ multiplex PCR, and its TCRdb copy is limited to in-frame clones, with some not included. This table has 150,000 to 200,000 clones, around 57% appearing once. The sorting of PBMCs gave CD4+ and CD8+ T cells. This chain joins TRBV7-2 and TRBJ2-5; D might be TRBD1 (6 bases). This receptor was taken from a human donor in good health. Sequenced sample: CD4+ T cells sorted from blood. The CDR3, as DNA: TGTGCCAGCAAACAGGGTTGGGAGACCCAGTACTTC. As protein: CASKQGWETQYF.